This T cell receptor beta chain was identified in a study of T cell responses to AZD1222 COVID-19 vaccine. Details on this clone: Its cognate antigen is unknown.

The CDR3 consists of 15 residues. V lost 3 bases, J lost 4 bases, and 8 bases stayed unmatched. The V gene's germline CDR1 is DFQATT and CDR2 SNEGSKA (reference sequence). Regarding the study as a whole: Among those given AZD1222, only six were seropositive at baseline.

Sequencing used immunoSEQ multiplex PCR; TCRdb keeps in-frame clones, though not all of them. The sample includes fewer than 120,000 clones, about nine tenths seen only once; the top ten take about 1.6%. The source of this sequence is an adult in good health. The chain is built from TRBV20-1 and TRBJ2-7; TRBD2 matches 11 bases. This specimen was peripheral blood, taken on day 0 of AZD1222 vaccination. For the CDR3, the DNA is TGCAGTGCTAGTGTACTAGCGGGAGTCTGGTACGAGCAGTACTTC. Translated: CSASVLAGVWYEQYF.